The 11 T cell receptor beta chains presented below share a single source sample, sequenced in a study of T cell changes during pregnancy in multiple sclerosis. Libraries were prepared by immunoSEQ multiplex PCR; TCRdb keeps only in-frame clonotypes and omits some of them. The sample has over 45,000 clones, 90% seen once. Material: peripheral blood, obtained in the first trimester of pregnancy. These receptors all stem from a female donor in good health, enrolled as a control in a pregnancy study.

The V and J genes are TRBV6-1 and TRBJ2-3, with 7 bases that match TRBD2. J gave up 0 bases and V 0 bases, and 3 bases lay outside the gene matches. The CDR3 covers 16 residues. Per germline, CDR1 MNHNS and CDR2 SASEGT. The CDR3 region is CASSEAGGGSTDTQYF. The CDR3 DNA sequence: TGTGCCAGCAGTGAAGCGGGCGGGGGAAGCACAGATACGCAGTATTTT.

The V and J genes are TRBV1 and TRBJ2-3; the table calls TRBD2, which could not be checked here. TRBV1 is a listed pseudogene. The CDR3 length is 19 residues. The CDR3 DNA follows: TGCACCAGCAGCCAAGATCTGGGGCGGGGGTCCGCAAGCACAGATACGCAGTATTTT. Residues: CTSSQDLGRGSASTDTQYF.

Here the CDR3 DNA reads TGTGCCAGCAGCTTAGAACCAAGGGACAGACAGCTGTACTTC. It specifies CASSLEPRDRQLYF. The chain has TRBV11-2 and TRBJ2-4; 7 bases line up with TRBD1. This CDR3 is built from 14 residues. Germline V CDR1 and CDR2: SGHAT, FQNNGV. Losses at the gene ends were 0 bases for V and 15 bases for J; bases not matched to a gene: 11.

The J gene is TRBJ2-4, the V gene TRBV19; 8 nucleotides align to TRBD1. The V gene end was trimmed by 5 bases and the J gene end by 0 bases; junction bases not matched to a gene: 6. The germline V gene encodes CDR1 LNHDA and CDR2 SQIVND (reference sequence). The CDR3 runs to 16 residues. CDR3 coding DNA: TGTGCCAGTAGTCTCGGGACAGGAAGAGCCAAAAACATTCAGTACTTC. Translating gives CASSLGTGRAKNIQYF.

The rearrangement uses TRBV12-5 and TRBJ2-3, with D uncertain. This CDR3 is 12 amino acids long. The germline gives CDR1 LGHNT, CDR2 FRNRAP. V lost 6 bases to trimming and J lost 0 bases, with 4 bases between them. The CDR3 sequence: CASGTSTDTQYF. The CDR3 DNA is TGTGCTAGTGGGACTAGCACAGATACGCAGTATTTT.

V usage is TRBV29-1 and J usage is TRBJ2-3, with TRBD1 matching over 7 bases. Trimming at V came to 7 bases and at J to 3 bases, leaving 7 bases not matched to a gene. The CDR3 length is 13 residues. Germline CDR1 and CDR2: SQVTM and ANQGSEA. This CDR3 reads CSADRDTTDTQYF. The CDR3 region has the DNA TGCAGCGCCGACAGGGATACTACAGATACGCAGTATTTT.

The genes are TRBV7-2 and TRBJ1-2; D not resolved. This CDR3 has 18 amino acids. Looked up from germline, CDR1 is SGHTA and CDR2 is FQGNSA. Trimming removed 1 base at V and 0 bases at J, with 18 bases between. This chain's CDR3 is CASSLGVGGVLTNYGYTF. CDR3 sequence (DNA): TGTGCCAGCAGCTTAGGGGTTGGCGGTGTCCTAACTAACTATGGCTACACCTTC.

This clone came up once. V and J are TRBV4-2 and TRBJ2-7, with 13 bases identical to TRBD2. The CDR3 is 21 residues long. With V trimmed by 4 bases and J by 6 bases, 24 bases remained unmatched. Germline assignment: CDR1 LGHNA and CDR2 YNFKEQ. The CDR3: CASSPLTGGRTSGSLSAEQYF. For the CDR3, the DNA is TGTGCCAGCAGCCCGCTTACAGGAGGCAGGACTAGCGGGAGTTTATCGGCCGAGCAGTACTTC.

The V gene is TRBV19, the J gene TRBJ2-2, with TRBD1 matching over 8 bases. V was clipped by 4 bases and J by 7 bases; unmatched bases: 8. The germline V gene encodes CDR1 LNHDA and CDR2 SQIVND (reference sequence). The CDR3 contains 15 residues. This CDR3 reads CASSKPGQVIGELFF. In nucleotides, the CDR3 is TGTGCCAGTAGTAAACCGGGACAGGTGATCGGGGAGCTGTTTTTT.

The V call is TRBV19, the J call TRBJ2-4, with a possible D match to TRBD1 (6 bases). The V end lost 5 bases, the J end lost 8 bases, and 13 bases lay between the germline ends. Germline CDR1 and CDR2: LNHDA and SQIVND (reference sequence). This CDR3 has 13 residues. CDR3 protein: CASSARTVDIQYF. CDR3 nucleotide sequence: TGTGCCAGTAGTGCCCGGACAGTTGACATTCAGTACTTC.

Concerning this clone: The junction differs from germline at one of its ends, possibly a read error. The rearrangement links TRBV6-5 to TRBJ1-2; 8 nucleotides match TRBD1. CDR3 length equals 13 residues. Germline CDR1 is MNHEY and CDR2 is SVGAGI. The CDR3 coding sequence is TGTGCCAGCAGTTACTCGGGACAGGAGATTTACCGCTTC. It encodes CASSYSGQEIYRF.